Following are 9 T cell receptor beta chains from one sample sequenced in a study of T cells in Graves' hyperthyroidism and ophthalmopathy. Amplified TCR beta CDR3 regions derived from RNA transcripts. With the HTBI primer set, the TCR CDR3 went through a first round of RT-PCR. TCRdb recomputed calls from the multiplex PCR reads with MiXCR, one row per CDR3 protein. Of about 560,000 distinct CDR3 sequences in the sample, over 15% were seen once. Sequenced input: blood. The receptor source for this set is a woman between 18 and 29 years old with Graves' hyperthyroidism.

This clonotype was detected only a few times. The rearrangement uses TRBV5-1 and TRBJ1-2; D may be TRBD1 (6 bases). Trimming pared 4 bases from V and 0 bases from J, leaving 22 bases between. The CDR3 runs 18 residues. Germline assignment: CDR1 SGHRS and CDR2 YFSETQ. The DNA for the CDR3 is TGCGCCAGCAGCCTAGGGTGGCAGGGGTCGTTAGCTAACTATGGCTACACCTTC. Its translation is CASSLGWQGSLANYGYTF.

In this sample, this clonotype turned up a few times. This chain joins TRBV20-1 and TRBJ2-1; D gene unclear. Trimming took 5 bases from V and 15 from J, leaving 17 bases between them. The germline V gene has CDR1 DFQATT and CDR2 SNEGSKA (reference sequence). The CDR3 totals 11 residues. The CDR3 here is CSALERLGAFF. The CDR3 nucleotides are TGCAGTGCTCTTGAAAGGCTGGGCGCGTTCTTC.

Regarding this clonotype: A much larger clone lies one base from this, so it may be a read error. The chain carries TRBV28 and TRBJ1-1, with TRBD1 as a possible D gene (6 bases). The ends were cut back, 1 base at V and 6 bases at J, with 15 bases in the middle. The CDR3 runs to 15 residues. Germline V CDR1 and CDR2: MDHEN, SYDVKM. DNA for the CDR3: TGTGCCAGCAGTTTATCCCGTTGGGGACACGCTGAAGCTTTCTTT. Its translation: CASSLSRWGHAEAFF.

This clonotype was counted many times. This rearrangement joins TRBV28 to TRBJ1-4; D not certain. The germline CDR1 and CDR2 sequences are MDHEN and SYDVKM. This CDR3 has 15 amino acids. V shed 0 bases and J shed 5 bases, with 10 bases lying between them. The CDR3 is CASSLWATGNEKLFF. For the CDR3, the DNA is TGTGCCAGCAGTTTATGGGCGACGGGGAATGAAAAACTGTTTTTT.

The sample holds many counts of this clonotype. V and J are TRBV28 and TRBJ2-3, with 7 bases aligning to TRBD1. Trimming cost V 3 bases and J 3 bases; bases outside gene matches: 3. The germline V gene has CDR1 MDHEN and CDR2 SYDVKM. The CDR3 runs to 14 residues. The CDR3 region is CASSFRQGTDTQYF. The DNA of the CDR3 is TGTGCCAGCAGTTTCCGACAGGGTACAGATACGCAGTATTTT. Full variable domain (missing parts from reference TRBV28 and TRBJ2-3): DVKVTQSSRYLVKRTGEKVFLECVQDMDHENMFWYRQDPGLGLRLIYFSYDVKMKEKGDIPEGYSVSREKKERFSLILESASTNQTSMYLCASSFRQGTDTQYFGPGTRLTVL.

This clonotype was picked up many times. V is TRBV6-2 or TRBV6-3 and J is TRBJ1-2; a weak D match, TRBD1 (5 bases). Germline V gene data show CDR1 as MNHEY and CDR2 as SVGEGT. The CDR3 contains 14 residues. V lost 2 bases, J lost 2 bases, and 9 bases lay in between. The CDR3 DNA follows: TGTGCCAGCAGTTACGTACAGGAAAACTATGGCTACACCTTC. It codes for CASSYVQENYGYTF.

In this sample, this clonotype turned up many times. V and J are TRBV7-2 and TRBJ2-7; 7 bases map to TRBD1. Germline loops: CDR1 SGHTA, CDR2 FQGNSA. V was pared by 3 bases and J by 1 base, with 9 bases of the junction left unmatched. The length of the CDR3 is 16 residues. DNA of the CDR3: TGTGCCAGCAGCTTGTTCCGACAGGGATCATCCTACGAGCAGTACTTC. It encodes CASSLFRQGSSYEQYF. Drawing the rest from reference TRBV7-2 and TRBJ2-7, the complete variable domain is GAGVSQSPSNKVTEKGKDVELRCDPISGHTALYWYRQSLGQGLEFLIYFQGNSAPDKSGLPSDRFSAERTGGSVSTLTIQRTQQEDSAVYLCASSLFRQGSSYEQYFGPGTRLTVT.

This clonotype has ten or more counts. The gene calls are TRBV3-1 and TRBJ1-5; D is unresolved. The V end was cut by 1 base, the J end by 3 bases, with 4 bases between. This CDR3 spans 13 amino acids. Germline V gene sequence: CDR1 LGHDT, CDR2 YNNKEL (reference sequence). The CDR3 loop is CASSQGYNQPQHF. The DNA for the CDR3 is TGTGCCAGCAGCCAAGGCTACAATCAGCCCCAGCATTTT.

The table lists this clonotype with many counts. The chain is built from TRBV28 and TRBJ2-5, with 9 bases that match TRBD2. The CDR3 contains 16 residues. Germline CDR1 is MDHEN and CDR2 is SYDVKM. Unmatched junction bases numbered 12, after V lost 5 bases and J lost 5 bases. The CDR3 region is CASSPAGGRGGETQYF. CDR3 sequence (DNA): TGTGCCAGCAGTCCAGCGGGGGGCCGGGGTGGGGAGACCCAGTACTTC. The whole variable domain, remainder taken from reference TRBV28 and TRBJ2-5, is DVKVTQSSRYLVKRTGEKVFLECVQDMDHENMFWYRQDPGLGLRLIYFSYDVKMKEKGDIPEGYSVSREKKERFSLILESASTNQTSMYLCASSPAGGRGGETQYFGPGTRLLVL.